A single sample gave rise to the 30 T cell receptor beta chains below, sequenced in a study of T cell responses to AZD1222 COVID-19 vaccine. The data were produced by immunoSEQ multiplex PCR, yet TCRdb's version contains in-frame clones alone and is incomplete. The table lists around 77,000 clones, around 86% of them singletons, with less than 25% in the top ten. The sample in question was peripheral blood, obtained on day 0 of AZD1222 vaccination. Source of these receptors: an adult in good health.

The CDR3 loop reads CASSSDRYVNTEAFF. The CDR3, as DNA: TGTGCCTCGTCATCGGACAGGTATGTGAACACTGAAGCTTTCTTT. The J gene is TRBJ1-1, the V gene TRBV7-8, with TRBD1 matching 7 bases. The CDR3 sequence is 15 residues long. The ends lost 11 bases at V and 0 bases at J; junction bases unmatched: 12. Germline CDR1 reads SGHVS; CDR2 reads FQNEAQ.

A word on this clone: The junction differs from germline at one of its ends, possibly a read error. V is TRBV5-1 and J is TRBJ2-5; TRBD1 matches 11 bases. CDR1 and CDR2 (germline): SGHRS, YFSETQ. This CDR3 spans 17 amino acids. CDR3 DNA: TGCGCCTGCAGCTCGGGACAATGGACAGGGGGCATGAAGACCCAGTACTTC. Its translation is CACSSGQWTGGMKTQYF.

The J gene is TRBJ1-1, the V gene TRBV7-2, with D perhaps TRBD1 (5 bases). V was clipped by 5 bases and J by 1 base, with 8 bases between them. The CDR3 loop spans 13 amino acids. Germline lookup yields CDR1 SGHTA and CDR2 FQGNSA. This CDR3 reads CASSLQENTEAFF. In DNA form, the CDR3 reads TGTGCCAGCAGCCTACAGGAGAACACTGAAGCTTTCTTT.

Only one count was recorded for this clone. The gene calls are TRBV30 and TRBJ1-2; perhaps TRBD1 as D (5 bases). The V gene lost 4 bases and the J gene lost 5 bases, with 14 bases spanning the gap. The CDR3 has 13 residues. Germline CDR1 is GTSNPN and CDR2 is SVGIG (reference sequence). In nucleotides, the CDR3 is TGTGCCTGGACATTTCCCGGGGGTTATGGCTACACCTTC. Protein: CAWTFPGGYGYTF.

The rearrangement joins TRBV7-6 to TRBJ1-1; possible D gene TRBD1, 5 bases. Trimming took off 4 bases at V and 1 base at J, with 19 bases between the two ends. Germline-derived CDR1 and CDR2 are SGHVS and FNYEAQ. The CDR3 consists of 17 residues. In nucleotides, the CDR3 is TGTGCCAGCAGCTCCTCAGGGCAGGGTCGGGCGAACACTGAAGCTTTCTTT. Amino acid sequence: CASSSSGQGRANTEAFF.

The chain employs TRBV19 and TRBJ1-1, with D unresolved. The CDR3 has 14 residues. Germline V gives CDR1 LNHDA, CDR2 SQIVND (reference sequence). The germline V and J ends were trimmed by 7 bases and 4 bases, with 16 bases remaining between them. For the CDR3, the DNA is TGTGCCAGTAATCCCCTTGGCTTGGGCACTGAAGCTTTCTTT. It codes for CASNPLGLGTEAFF.

This clone is medium-sized (0.01 to 0.1%) within its sample. The chain employs TRBV4-2 and TRBJ2-5; weak D call: TRBD2 (7 bases). Germline V gene sequence: CDR1 LGHNA, CDR2 YNFKEQ. The CDR3 consists of 15 residues. V was trimmed by 0 bases and J by 4 bases, leaving 12 bases between them. The CDR3 loop reads CASSQDQGGAETQYF. The CDR3 coding sequence is TGTGCCAGCAGCCAAGATCAAGGGGGGGCAGAGACCCAGTACTTC.

This chain connects TRBV5-5 to TRBJ1-1, with 7 bases lining up with TRBD1. The CDR3 totals 15 residues. Trimming took 3 bases from V and 0 from J; bases not matched to a gene: 5. The germline V gene has CDR1 SGHKS and CDR2 YYEKEE (reference sequence). CDR3 nucleotide sequence: TGTGCCAGCAGCTGGGGGGACAGAATGAACACTGAAGCTTTCTTT. Amino acids: CASSWGDRMNTEAFF.

The V and J genes are TRBV5-1 and TRBJ2-2; TRBD1 might be the D (6 bases). Germline V gene data show CDR1 as SGHRS and CDR2 as YFSETQ. Deletions cut 6 bases from V and 0 bases from J, with 12 bases between. This CDR3 region has 15 residues. The CDR3 nucleotides are TGCGCCAGCACCAATGACAGGACGAACACCGGGGAGCTGTTTTTT. Translated, it gives CASTNDRTNTGELFF. The entire variable domain, with the rest obtained from reference TRBV5-1 and TRBJ2-2, is as follows: KAGVTQTPRYLIKTRGQQVTLSCSPISGHRSVSWYQQTPGQGLQFLFEYFSETQRNKGNFPGRFSGRQFSNSRSEMNVSTLELGDSALYLCASTNDRTNTGELFFGEGSRLTVL.

The chain employs TRBV5-4 and TRBJ1-6; TRBD1 is a possible D gene (6 bases). CDR1 and CDR2 (germline): SGHNT, YYREEE (reference sequence). The CDR3 loop spans 17 amino acids. Trimming removed 4 bases from V and 1 base from J, with 15 bases in between. In DNA, the CDR3 is TGTGCCAGCAGCCCCGGGGGGGGGCAGTCCTATAATTCACCCCTCCACTTT. It encodes CASSPGGGQSYNSPLHF. Based on the CDR3 plus reference TRBV5-4 and TRBJ1-6, the full variable domain is ETGVTQSPTHLIKTRGQQVTLRCSSQSGHNTVSWYQQALGQGPQFIFQYYREEENGRGNFPPRFSGLQFPNYSSELNVNALELDDSALYLCASSPGGGQSYNSPLHFGNGTRLTVT.

The sample holds a few counts of this clone. This rearrangement joins TRBV5-4 to TRBJ2-7; a possible D gene is TRBD1 (6 bases). The CDR3 sequence is 13 residues long. The V end lost 4 bases, the J end lost 1 base, and 9 bases lay between the germline ends. Per germline, CDR1 SGHNT and CDR2 YYREEE (reference sequence). The CDR3 nucleotides read TGTGCCAGCAGCATAGGACAGTCCTACGAGCAGTACTTC. Translated, it gives CASSIGQSYEQYF.

The rearrangement links TRBV7-2 to TRBJ1-1, with D possibly being TRBD1 (5 bases). The germline V gene encodes CDR1 SGHTA and CDR2 FQGNSA. This CDR3 has 14 amino acids. Trimming removed 5 bases from V and 4 bases from J, with 14 bases in between. The CDR3 nucleotides read TGTGCCAGCAGCGGCCAGGGCCCAGGCACTGAAGCTTTCTTT. Translating it yields CASSGQGPGTEAFF. Looking up the rest from reference TRBV7-2 and TRBJ1-1 gives the full variable domain: GAGVSQSPSNKVTEKGKDVELRCDPISGHTALYWYRQSLGQGLEFLIYFQGNSAPDKSGLPSDRFSAERTGGSVSTLTIQRTQQEDSAVYLCASSGQGPGTEAFFGQGTRLTVV.

The chain carries TRBV3-1 (or the pseudogene TRBV3-2) and TRBJ1-3, with D tentatively TRBD1 (6 bases). The CDR3 has 14 residues. V dropped 5 bases and J dropped 4 bases, with 12 bases sitting between them. Germline CDR1 LGHDT, CDR2 YNNKEL (reference sequence). This chain's CDR3 is CASSERTDGNTIYF. CDR3 DNA: TGTGCCAGCAGCGAAAGGACAGACGGAAACACCATATATTTT.

The gene calls are TRBV28 and TRBJ2-7; 7 nucleotides align to TRBD1. J gave up 4 bases and V 5 bases, and 11 bases lay outside the gene matches. This CDR3 region has 15 residues. Germline CDR1 reads MDHEN; CDR2 reads SYDVKM. The CDR3 DNA follows: TGTGCCAGCAGTCCCAGACAGGGTCGAAAGTACGAGCAGTACTTC. Encoded protein: CASSPRQGRKYEQYF.

V gene TRBV2 combines with J gene TRBJ1-5, with 7 bases identical to TRBD1. The CDR3 consists of 15 residues. V gave up 4 bases and J gave up 4 bases; unmatched junction bases: 7. Germline assignment: CDR1 SNHLY and CDR2 FYNNEI. The CDR3 reads CASSGRGRRNQPQHF. CDR3 bases: TGTGCCAGCAGTGGTAGGGGGCGCAGAAATCAGCCCCAGCATTTT.

This sequence joins TRBV21-1 and TRBJ2-3. TRBV21-1 is shown as a pseudogene. The CDR3 runs 19 residues. This CDR3 reads CASSKDLVMEGESTDTQYF. As DNA, the CDR3 is TGTGCCAGCAGCAAAGACCTAGTTATGGAGGGGGAAAGCACAGATACGCAGTATTTT.

This clone is a singleton in its sample. The chain recombines TRBV5-1 with TRBJ2-2; 7 bases map to TRBD1. V lost 5 bases, J lost 3 bases, and 10 bases stayed unmatched. The CDR3 is 16 residues long. Germline CDR1 is SGHRS and CDR2 is YFSETQ. CDR3 loop: CASRRGQGWDTGELFF. In DNA, the CDR3 is TGCGCCAGCAGAAGGGGGCAAGGATGGGACACCGGGGAGCTGTTTTTT.

The chain employs TRBV25-1 and TRBJ1-1, with a possible D match to TRBD1 (6 bases). Germline values: CDR1 MGHDK, CDR2 SYGVNS. This CDR3 is 13 amino acids long. V lost 6 bases and J 0 bases, leaving 8 bases between the germline ends. The CDR3 nucleotides are TGTGCCAGCAGGGACAGACTGAACACTGAAGCTTTCTTT. This encodes CASRDRLNTEAFF.

This clone was recorded once. The limits of the CDR3 on the DNA are not certain, so only TCRdb's listed CDR3 is given. The rearrangement links TRBV5-1 to TRBJ1-5; TRBD1 is taken as the D call from the table, unchecked against the DNA. Inclusive of both ends, the CDR3 amounts to 14 amino acids. Germline V CDR1 and CDR2: SGHRS, YFSETQ. CDR3 protein: CASSFGPGGQPQHF.

This clone was seen a handful of times. The chain couples TRBV2 to TRBJ1-5; 7 positions match TRBD1. CDR1 is SNHLY, CDR2 FYNNEI, per germline. Losses at the gene ends were 1 base for V and 11 bases for J; bases not matched to a gene: 8. CDR3 length: 14 amino acids. The CDR3 sequence: CASSEEGAPRTQHF. The CDR3 region has the DNA TGTGCCAGCAGTGAAGAGGGGGCCCCCCGGACCCAGCATTTT. Based on the CDR3 plus reference TRBV2 and TRBJ1-5, the full variable domain is EPEVTQTPSHQVTQMGQEVILRCVPISNHLYFYWYRQILGQKVEFLVSFYNNEISEKSEIFDDQFSVERPDGSNFTLKIRSTKLEDSAMYFCASSEEGAPRTQHFGDGTRLSIL.

The chain recombines TRBV6-5 with TRBJ2-7, with D possibly matching TRBD1 (6 bases). The CDR3 is made up of 14 amino acids. Germline-derived CDR1 and CDR2 are MNHEY and SVGAGI. V shed 4 bases and J shed 3 bases, with 13 bases lying between them. CDR3 sequence: CASSSQTGNYEQYF. The CDR3 DNA follows: TGTGCCAGCAGTTCCCAGACAGGTAACTACGAGCAGTACTTC.

The V call is TRBV11-3, the J call TRBJ2-2, with a possible D match to TRBD1 (5 bases). Germline values: CDR1 SGHNT, CDR2 YENEEA. Trimming cost V 0 bases and J 3 bases, with 14 bases left between them. The CDR3 loop spans 17 amino acids. The CDR3 protein is CASSLDSGQGDTGELFF. The CDR3 DNA reads as TGTGCCAGCAGCTTAGATTCCGGGCAGGGTGACACCGGGGAGCTGTTTTTT.

This chain connects TRBV4-2 to TRBJ2-5; 11 positions match TRBD2. The V and J ends lost 1 base and 3 bases, in that order; junction bases with no gene match: 7. The CDR3 totals 17 residues. CDR1 is LGHNA and CDR2 is YNFKEQ in the germline V gene. Written as DNA, the CDR3 is TGTGCCAGCAGCCAAGGACAGCTAGCGGGGGGCGAAGAGACCCAGTACTTC. Protein: CASSQGQLAGGEETQYF.

The chain employs TRBV19 and TRBJ1-1; D is undetermined. This CDR3 is 13 amino acids long. V was cut by 6 bases and J by 7 bases, with 15 bases left in between. Germline CDR1 reads LNHDA; CDR2 reads SQIVND (reference sequence). The CDR3 region is CASRMAMGYEAFF. DNA of the CDR3: TGTGCCAGTAGAATGGCGATGGGGTATGAAGCTTTCTTT.

V and J are TRBV6-5 and TRBJ1-6, with a possible D match to TRBD1 (5 bases). Trimming took off 0 bases at V and 8 bases at J, with 5 bases between the two ends. Germline V gives CDR1 MNHEY, CDR2 SVGAGI. CDR3 length equals 13 residues. The CDR3 bases are TGTGCCAGCAGTTACTCGACAGATTCACCCCTCCACTTT. It is translated as CASSYSTDSPLHF.

The gene calls are TRBV11-2 and TRBJ2-7, with D hard to call. Germline-derived CDR1 and CDR2 are SGHAT and FQNNGV. The CDR3 is made up of 12 amino acids. Trimming took 2 bases from V and 6 from J, leaving 8 bases between them. The CDR3 spells CASSLWSGEQYF. CDR3 in DNA: TGTGCCAGCAGCTTATGGTCCGGCGAGCAGTACTTC. Based on the CDR3 plus reference TRBV11-2 and TRBJ2-7, the full variable domain is EAGVAQSPRYKIIEKRQSVAFWCNPISGHATLYWYQQILGQGPKLLIQFQNNGVVDDSQLPKDRFSAERLKGVDSTLKIQPAKLEDSAVYLCASSLWSGEQYFGPGTRLTVT.

This sequence joins TRBV30 and TRBJ1-6; 11 bases align to TRBD1. J lost 0 bases, V lost 4 bases, and 5 bases had no gene match. Germline CDR1 reads GTSNPN; CDR2 reads SVGIG (reference sequence). This CDR3 is built from 17 residues. In DNA form, the CDR3 reads TGTGCCTGGACAGGGACAGGGGGGAGCTCCTATAATTCACCCCTCCACTTT. This sequence encodes CAWTGTGGSSYNSPLHF.

The J gene is TRBJ2-3, the V gene TRBV21-1; the D call TRBD2 from the table was never checked on the DNA. TRBV21-1 is classified as a pseudogene. CDR3 size: 16 residues. The CDR3 here is CASSNRLEVGTDTQYF. In DNA form, the CDR3 reads TGTGCCAGCAGCAATCGACTAGAGGTGGGCACAGATACGCAGTATTTT.

J is TRBJ1-1 and V is TRBV18; no reliable D call. This CDR3 is 13 amino acids long. Germline lookup yields CDR1 KGHSH and CDR2 LQKENI. The V gene lost 2 bases and the J gene lost 5 bases, with 9 bases spanning the gap. The CDR3 DNA sequence: TGTGCCAGCTCACCATCCTTGGATACTGAAGCTTTCTTT. Protein product: CASSPSLDTEAFF. The whole variable domain, filled in from reference TRBV18 and TRBJ1-1, reads NAGVMQNPRHLVRRRGQEARLRCSPMKGHSHVYWYRQLPEEGLKFMVYLQKENIIDESGMPKERFSAEFPKEGPSILRIQQVVRGDSAAYFCASSPSLDTEAFFGQGTRLTVV.

The V gene is TRBV4-1, the J gene TRBJ1-1; D remains ambiguous. Germline CDR1 is MGHRA and CDR2 is YSYEKL. Trimming took off 3 bases at V and 0 bases at J, with 8 bases between the two ends. The CDR3 sequence is 14 residues long. The CDR3 sequence: CASSQTQLNTEAFF. For the CDR3, the DNA is TGCGCCAGCAGCCAGACTCAGCTGAACACTGAAGCTTTCTTT.